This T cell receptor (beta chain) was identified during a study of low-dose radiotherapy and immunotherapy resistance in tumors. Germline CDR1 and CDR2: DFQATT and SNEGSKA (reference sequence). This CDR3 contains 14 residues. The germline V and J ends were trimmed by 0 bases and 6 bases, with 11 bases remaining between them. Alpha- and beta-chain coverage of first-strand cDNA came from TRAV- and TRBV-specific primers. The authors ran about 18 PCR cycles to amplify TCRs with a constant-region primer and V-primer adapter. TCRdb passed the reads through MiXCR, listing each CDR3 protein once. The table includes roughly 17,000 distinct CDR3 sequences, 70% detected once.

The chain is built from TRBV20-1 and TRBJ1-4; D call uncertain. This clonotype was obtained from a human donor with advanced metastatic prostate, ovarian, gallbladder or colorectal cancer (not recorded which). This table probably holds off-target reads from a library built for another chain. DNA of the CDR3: TGCAGTGCTAGAGATCTGTGGACTGATGAAAAACTGTTTTTT. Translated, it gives CSARDLWTDEKLFF.